These T cell receptor beta chains were read from a single sample in a study of OX40 agonist ivuxolimab in advanced cancers. Profiled with immunoSEQ multiplex PCR; TCRdb holds only in-frame clones, not every one. Here the sample spans roughly 62,000 clones, around 84% being singletons. The starting material was CD4+ or CD8+ T cells sorted from blood, obtained in a trial of the OX40 agonist ivuxolimab. The receptors come from an adult with an advanced solid tumor such as melanoma, head and neck, liver or kidney cancer. Each CDR3 is given with its conserved first and last residue. The order of the fields is V gene, clone size, D gene, CDR3 length, J gene, CDR3 DNA, CDR3 protein. D genes are given only for firm matches. Some rows have no size entry. The others give once, few or many, or a class for an expanded clone.

>TRBV6-5|.|.|14|TRBJ2-7
TGTGCCAGCAGTAGGGGGACTGGCTCCTACGAGCAGTACTTC
CASSRGTGSYEQYF
>TRBV2|.|.|15|TRBJ1-6
TGTGCCAGCAGCTTTCAGGGGTCCTATAATTCACCCCTCCACTTT
CASSFQGSYNSPLHF
>TRBV7-2|once|.|15|TRBJ1-4
TGTGCCAGCAGCCCCCCCACGGGAGGGGGGGAAAAACTGTTTTTT
CASSPPTGGGEKLFF
>TRBV11-2|once|.|14|TRBJ2-4
TGTGCCAGCAGCTCGACGCAGGGGAAAAACATTCAGTACTTC
CASSSTQGKNIQYF
>TRBV6-1|.|.|11|TRBJ2-7
TGTGCCAGTATTACTACCTACGAGCAGTACTTC
CASITTYEQYF
>TRBV2|.|.|13|TRBJ2-2
TGTGCCAGCAGTGAGGCCTACACCGGGGAGCTGTTTTTT
CASSEAYTGELFF
>TRBV7-8|.|TRBD2|15|TRBJ2-1
TGTGCCAGCAGCCCGTTAGCGGGGTCCTACAATGAGCAGTTCTTC
CASSPLAGSYNEQFF
>TRBV10-3|.|.|13|TRBJ1-1
TGTGCCATCAGTGGGACAGTGAACACTGAAGCTTTCTTT
CAISGTVNTEAFF
>TRBV6-1|.|TRBD2|16|TRBJ2-7
TGTGCCAGCAGTGAAGGGTTAGCGGGGGGGCTCTACGAGCAGTACTTC
CASSEGLAGGLYEQYF
>TRBV4-1|.|TRBD1|14|TRBJ2-5
TGCGCCAGCAGCTTCCGACAGGGGGCGGTTGAGCAGTACTTC
CASSFRQGAVEQYF
>TRBV6-1|.|TRBD1|15|TRBJ2-3
TGTGCCAGCAGTGAACGCAGGGGGCCAACAGATACGCAGTATTTT
CASSERRGPTDTQYF
>TRBV6-8|.|.|12|TRBJ2-1
TGTGCCAGCAGCCCGGTCCTCATGGAGCAGTTCTTC
CASSPVLMEQFF
>TRBV10-1|.|.|11|TRBJ1-1
TGCGCCAGCAGGGGTAGGGGGGAAGCTTTCTTT
CASRGRGEAFF
>TRBV29-1|.|.|12|TRBJ2-3
TGCAGCGTTGAAGAACCCGTTAATGTTTGGCATTTT
CSVEEPVNVWHF
>TRBV4-1|once|.|17|TRBJ2-7
TGCGCCAGCAGCCAAGATCTTCCAGGTAAGGGATGGTACGAGCAGTACTTC
CASSQDLPGKGWYEQYF
>TRBV11-2|.|TRBD1|13|TRBJ2-7
TGTGCCAGCACCGCGGACAGGATCTACGAGCAGTACTTC
CASTADRIYEQYF
>TRBV7-9|.|.|10|TRBJ1-1
TGTGCCAGCCGGGCAACTGAAGCTTTCTTT
CASRATEAFF
>TRBV11-1|once|TRBD1|15|TRBJ2-7
TGTGCCAGCACCCAAGGACAGGGGGAATTAAGCGAGCAGTACTTC
CASTQGQGELSEQYF
>TRBV19|.|.|13|TRBJ1-2
TGTGCCAGTATGAGGGGCACTGCCTATGGCTACACCTTC
CASMRGTAYGYTF
>TRBV29-1|.|TRBD1|16|TRBJ1-1
TGCAGCGTTCAGAGACCGGGACAGGGACCGAACACTGAAGCTTTCTTT
CSVQRPGQGPNTEAFF
>TRBV18|.|TRBD1|15|TRBJ1-5
TGTGCCAGCTCACCAGGGACAGGGGGCAATCAGCCCCAGCATTTT
CASSPGTGGNQPQHF
>TRBV7-6|.|.|13|TRBJ1-1
TGTGCCAGCAGCGCAGCGCCGAACACTGAAGCTTTCTTT
CASSAAPNTEAFF
>TRBV10-3|.|TRBD2|18|TRBJ2-1
TGTGCCATCAGTGGGACTAGCGGGAGGAGGAGATCCTACAATGAGCAGTTCTTC
CAISGTSGRRRSYNEQFF
>TRBV19|.|TRBD2|14|TRBJ2-7
TGTGCCAGTAGTGGTAGCGGGATTTCCTACGAGCAGTACTTC
CASSGSGISYEQYF
>TRBV28|.|.|15|TRBJ2-7
TGTGCCAGCAGCTTAGATTCCTCGCCGGTCTACGAGCAGTACTTC
CASSLDSSPVYEQYF
>TRBV27|.|.|15|TRBJ2-7
TGTGCCAGCAGTTTAGCAGACGGCTATGCCTACGAGCAGTACTTC
CASSLADGYAYEQYF
>TRBV5-3|.|.|18|TRBJ1-2
TGTGCCAGAAGCTTGCGTCCCAAGCGGGACACAAAGATCTATGGCTACACCTTC
CARSLRPKRDTKIYGYTF
>TRBV2|.|.|14|TRBJ1-5
TGTGCCAGCAGTGAAGAGATGAGCAATCAGCCCCAGCATTTT
CASSEEMSNQPQHF
>TRBV2|.|TRBD1|16|TRBJ1-5
TGTGCCAGCCGAGGAGACAGGGAGGAAAGCAATCAGCCCCAGCATTTT
CASRGDREESNQPQHF
>TRBV19|.|.|15|TRBJ2-1
TGTGCCAGTAGTATAGATCTATGGGGGGAGACTGAGCAGTTCTTC
CASSIDLWGETEQFF
>TRBV11-2|once|.|15|TRBJ2-7
TGTGCCAGCAGCTCGGGGTTTACGAGCTCCTACGAGCAGTACTTC
CASSSGFTSSYEQYF
>TRBV27|.|.|15|TRBJ1-5
TGTGCCAGCAGTCCCCGGTGGGTCAGCAATCAGCCCCAGCATTTT
CASSPRWVSNQPQHF
>TRBV4-1|.|.|15|TRBJ1-1
TGCGCCAGCAGCCAAGCGTCCGGGTTGAACACTGAAGCTTTCTTT
CASSQASGLNTEAFF
>TRBV2|.|.|14|TRBJ2-7
TGTGCCAGCAGTGGGCACGGCGGGTCCTACGAGCAGTACTTC
CASSGHGGSYEQYF
>TRBV2|.|.|22|TRBJ1-1
TGTGCCAGCAGTGAGGGGCAGGGAATTTCCTCCCGATCCTCGTTTGGGAACACTGAAGCTTTCTTT
CASSEGQGISSRSSFGNTEAFF
>TRBV7-3|.|.|13|TRBJ2-1
TGTGCCAGCAGCTCCCCCGGGGTCAATGAGCAGTTCTTC
CASSSPGVNEQFF
>TRBV10-3|.|TRBD2|14|TRBJ2-7
TGTGCCATCAGTGAGGGGCGGGGAGGGTACGAGCAGTACTTC
CAISEGRGGYEQYF
>TRBV15|.|.|15|TRBJ1-2
TGTGCCACCAGCAGAGATTTCGGCAGGGATGGAGGCTACACCTTC
CATSRDFGRDGGYTF
>TRBV5-6|.|.|14|TRBJ2-7
TGTGCCAGCAGCTGGGGAACAGGGCCCTGGGAGCAGTACTTC
CASSWGTGPWEQYF
>TRBV6-1|.|.|13|TRBJ1-5
TGTGCCACCGTGATGGGAGGCGATCAGCCCCAGCATTTT
CATVMGGDQPQHF
>TRBV19|once|.|16|TRBJ2-3
TGTGCCAGTAGTCCTCCCGGGACCCGAGGCACAGATACGCAGTATTTT
CASSPPGTRGTDTQYF